This T cell receptor (beta chain) derives from a study of T cells in Graves' hyperthyroidism and ophthalmopathy. In its sample, this clonotype was seen a few times. RNA transcripts gave rise to amplified TCR beta CDR3 regions. HTBI primers were employed in a first-round RT-PCR of the TCR CDR3. TCRdb ran MiXCR on the multiplex PCR reads and lists one entry per CDR3 protein. Of hundreds of thousands of distinct CDR3 sequences listed, less than 25% were seen once; the top ten hold about 34%. Each ophthalmopathy patient scored at least 3 on the Clinical Activity Score and at least 4 on NOSPECS grade, with duration under 3 months. J lost 4 bases, V lost 3 bases, and 4 bases had no gene match. The CDR3 has 16 residues. CDR1 is MNHEY, CDR2 SVGEGT, per germline.

The sequenced sample was blood. The rearrangement links TRBV6-2 or TRBV6-3 to TRBJ2-2; TRBD2 matches 11 bases. The clonotype was recovered from a man in his thirties or forties with Graves' ophthalmopathy. The CDR3 reads CASSYTSGRPTGELFF. DNA of the CDR3: TGTGCCAGCAGTTATACTAGCGGGAGACCCACCGGGGAGCTGTTTTTT.